This T cell receptor beta chain was recorded in a study of cytomegalovirus exposure and HLA in healthy donors. Germline CDR1 and CDR2: MNHEY and SVGAGI. The V gene end was trimmed by 2 bases and the J gene end by 7 bases; junction bases not matched to a gene: 10. CDR3 size: 15 residues. Primers included in the PCR were 60 Vbeta and 13 Jbeta primers. Only in-frame clones appear in the TCRdb table, and some are missing; sequencing was by immunoSEQ multiplex PCR. Its clone listing holds around 33,000 clones. Sequencing was done on a sample of PBMCs. This clonotype was obtained from a man aged 35-49 years in good health and CMV-seronegative. The J gene is TRBJ1-2, the V gene TRBV6-5; 7 bases fit TRBD1. CDR3 nucleotide sequence: TGTGCCAGCAGTTACGATAACAGGGGAAGGGGTGGCTACACCTTC. Its translation: CASSYDNRGRGGYTF.